This T cell receptor beta chain was found in a study of control samples from healthy donors and cancer patients. The data were produced by immunoSEQ multiplex PCR, yet TCRdb's version contains in-frame clones alone and is incomplete. The sample contains about 85,000 clones, approximately 91% of which appear only once. Per germline, CDR1 SGHRS and CDR2 YFSETQ. J gave up 3 bases and V 3 bases, and 8 bases lay outside the gene matches. The CDR3 runs to 17 residues. Sequencing was carried out using blood. The chain recombines TRBV5-1 with TRBJ2-1; 11 bases agree with TRBD2. The TCR was taken from a woman aged 55-75 years in good health. CDR3 in amino acids: CASSSVLAGANYNEQFF. CDR3 DNA: TGCGCCAGCAGCTCCGTACTAGCGGGAGCGAACTACAATGAGCAGTTCTTC.